The 18 T cell receptor beta chains below all came from one sample that was sequenced in a study of blood T cell repertoires in COVID-19 (dated by TCRdb to the early 2020s). Receptors were amplified or captured by the immunoSEQ multiplex PCR assay. Sourced from immuneACCESS, this table was stored by TCRdb with only in-frame sequences that have V and J called. A share of the clones is absent; for the studies checked, an unresolved V gene accounts for under half, and the remainder has no known explanation. A total of 200,000 to 250,000 clones appear in this sample, about four fifths of them only once. More than 10% of the sample goes to the ten largest clones. Sequencing used peripheral blood. The receptor set was obtained from a woman in her thirties or forties with acute or convalescent COVID-19.

This CDR3 reads CASSPSRGRGEKLFF. CDR3 DNA sequence: TGTGCCAGCAGTCCCTCCAGGGGGCGGGGTGAAAAACTGTTTTTT. V gene TRBV27 combines with J gene TRBJ1-4; 8 nucleotides line up with TRBD1. The V segment lost 5 bases and the J segment 7 bases; nucleotides outside the gene matches: 9. The CDR3 is 15 amino acids. Germline V gives CDR1 MNHEY, CDR2 SMNVEV (reference sequence).

The chain joins TRBV7-9 to TRBJ2-2; 7 bases align to TRBD2. The CDR3 length is 16 residues. CDR1 is SEHNR and CDR2 is FQNEAQ in the germline V gene (reference sequence). Trimming removed 9 bases from V and 1 base from J; junction bases left unmatched: 11. The CDR3 is CASVPGGSLNTGELFF. Here the CDR3 DNA reads TGTGCCAGTGTCCCGGGCGGGAGTCTGAACACCGGGGAGCTGTTTTTT.

The chain uses TRBV19 and TRBJ1-6, with 8 bases matching TRBD1. The ends lost 3 bases at V and 4 bases at J; junction bases unmatched: 5. Germline loops: CDR1 LNHDA, CDR2 SQIVND (reference sequence). This CDR3 spans 16 amino acids. CDR3 sequence: CASSMFDRGYNSPLHF. The CDR3 DNA reads as TGTGCCAGTAGTATGTTCGACAGGGGTTATAATTCACCCCTCCACTTT.

This sequence joins TRBV5-1 and TRBJ2-7; possible D gene TRBD1, 5 bases. The CDR3 sequence is 14 residues long. CDR1 and CDR2 from the germline V gene are SGHRS and YFSETQ. Trimming removed 0 bases at V and 3 bases at J, with 10 bases between. This CDR3 reads CASSLAGRSYEQYF. In DNA, the CDR3 is TGCGCCAGCAGCTTGGCAGGGCGAAGCTACGAGCAGTACTTC.

The V call is TRBV19, the J call TRBJ2-3; 9 nucleotides align to TRBD2. Germline CDR1 LNHDA, CDR2 SQIVND (reference sequence). V shed 4 bases and J 0 bases; nucleotides not matched to a gene: 8. CDR3 length: 17 amino acids. The CDR3 DNA reads as TGTGCCAGTAGTACCCTCGCGGGGGGGGTGAGCACAGATACGCAGTATTTT. This codes for CASSTLAGGVSTDTQYF.

This chain links TRBV5-4 with TRBJ1-5, with 10 bases identical to TRBD1. Germline-derived CDR1 and CDR2 are SGHNT and YYREEE (reference sequence). After removal of 4 bases from V and 7 bases from J, the junction contained 14 bases not matched to a gene. The CDR3 has 17 amino acids. DNA for the CDR3: TGTGCCAGCAGCAATTATGAATCGGGACAGGGGAGGCAGCCCCAGCATTTT. Translation: CASSNYESGQGRQPQHF.

This clone has just a few counts. The chain is built from TRBV4-3 and TRBJ1-4; D call uncertain. Germline loops: CDR1 LGHNA, CDR2 YSLEER. V lost 0 bases and J 6 bases, leaving 14 bases between the germline ends. The CDR3 sequence is 16 residues long. CDR3 DNA: TGCGCCAGCAGCCAAGATGGGCAGCCAGACGATGAAAAACTGTTTTTT. Its protein is CASSQDGQPDDEKLFF.

In the case of this clone: Mismatch with germline at one junction end may stem from a read error. CDR3 in amino acids: CATSAGTGPEKLFF. The CDR3 DNA reads TGTGCCACAAGTGCCGGGACAGGGCCTGAAAAACTGTTTTTT. This chain joins TRBV24-1 and TRBJ1-4; 9 bases match TRBD1. The length of the CDR3 is 14 residues. In germline, CDR1 is KGHDR, CDR2 SFDVKD.

The chain has TRBV1 and TRBJ2-2; the listed D gene, TRBD1, was not tested against the DNA. TRBV1 counts as a pseudogene. There are 16 residues in the CDR3. The CDR3 DNA sequence: TGCACCAGCAGCCGAAGACAGGGATTGAACACCGGGGAGCTGTTTTTT. Its translation: CTSSRRQGLNTGELFF.

The chain employs TRBV18 and TRBJ1-2, with 7 nucleotides matching TRBD1. Germline V gene sequence: CDR1 KGHSH, CDR2 LQKENI. J was trimmed by 7 bases and V by 6 bases; bases with no gene match: 11. The CDR3 sequence is 14 residues long. This CDR3 is CASSRQSDRVGYTF. CDR3 coding DNA: TGTGCCAGCTCCCGCCAGTCAGACAGGGTTGGCTACACCTTC.

CDR3 loop: CASSHGTSSYNEQFF. The CDR3 DNA reads TGCGCCAGCAGCCACGGGACAAGCTCCTACAATGAGCAGTTCTTC. The chain employs TRBV4-3 and TRBJ2-1; D might be TRBD1 (6 bases). V was trimmed by 3 bases and J by 0 bases, leaving 9 bases between them. Germline CDR1 reads LGHNA; CDR2 reads YSLEER. The CDR3 extends over 15 amino acids.

The gene calls are TRBV1 and TRBJ1-2. TRBV1 is tagged as a pseudogene. The CDR3 sequence is 15 residues long. The CDR3: CTSSQEGEGLYGYTF. The CDR3 DNA is TGCACCAGCAGCCAAGAAGGGGAGGGGCTCTATGGCTACACCTTC.

V usage is TRBV30 and J usage is TRBJ1-6, with TRBD1 matching 7 bases. Germline lookup yields CDR1 GTSNPN and CDR2 SVGIG (reference sequence). J was trimmed by 11 bases and V by 2 bases; bases with no gene match: 6. The CDR3 has 13 amino acids. CDR3 sequence: CAWSPGQSTPLHF. As DNA, the CDR3 is TGTGCCTGGAGTCCGGGACAGTCGACACCCCTCCACTTT. The full variable domain, rest sourced from reference TRBV30 and TRBJ1-6, is SQTIHQWPATLVQPVGSPLSLECTVEGTSNPNLYWYRQAAGRGLQLLFYSVGIGQISSEVPQNLSASRPQDRQFILSSKKLLLSDSGFYLCAWSPGQSTPLHFGNGTRLTVT.

This chain links TRBV18 with TRBJ1-5; D might be TRBD1 (5 bases). The CDR3 consists of 14 residues. In germline, CDR1 is KGHSH, CDR2 LQKENI. V lost 2 bases and J 5 bases, leaving 10 bases between the germline ends. The CDR3 sequence is CASSPVGGDQPQHF. The CDR3 DNA reads TGTGCCAGCTCACCAGTAGGAGGGGATCAGCCCCAGCATTTT.

The V and J genes are TRBV12-3 or TRBV12-4 and TRBJ1-2; D call uncertain. With 8 bases removed from V and 8 bases from J, the gap between germline ends came to 15 bases. The CDR3 runs to 12 residues. DNA for the CDR3: TGTGCCAGCCGGAGTGGACTACAGGGCTACACCTTC. Translated, it gives CASRSGLQGYTF.

The chain has TRBV2 and TRBJ2-7; 7 bases line up with TRBD2. After removal of 10 bases from V and 3 bases from J, the junction contained 6 bases not matched to a gene. This CDR3 is 12 amino acids long. Germline-derived CDR1 and CDR2 are SNHLY and FYNNEI. This CDR3 reads CATGLDVYEQYF. The CDR3 DNA sequence: TGTGCCACAGGACTAGACGTCTACGAGCAGTACTTC. Complete variable domain (other parts from reference TRBV2 and TRBJ2-7): EPEVTQTPSHQVTQMGQEVILRCVPISNHLYFYWYRQILGQKVEFLVSFYNNEISEKSEIFDDQFSVERPDGSNFTLKIRSTKLEDSAMYFCATGLDVYEQYFGPGTRLTVT.

The chain links TRBV4-2 to TRBJ2-7; the D gene is possibly TRBD1 (5 bases). Germline V gene lookup returns CDR1 LGHNA and CDR2 YNFKEQ. Trimming shortened V by 4 bases and J by 3 bases, and 19 bases separated the two germline ends. The CDR3 has 16 residues. CDR3 in amino acids: CASSPGRTQRGYEQYF. The CDR3 DNA sequence: TGTGCCAGCAGCCCCGGAAGAACTCAAAGGGGCTACGAGCAGTACTTC.

The CDR3: CASSVGLAGRDEQFF. The DNA for the CDR3 is TGTGCCAGCAGTGTTGGACTAGCGGGGAGGGATGAGCAGTTCTTC. The chain uses TRBV6-4 and TRBJ2-1; 12 bases are shared with TRBD2. The CDR3 has 15 amino acids. The V segment lost 4 bases and the J segment 8 bases; nucleotides outside the gene matches: 6. CDR1 is MRHNA, CDR2 SNTAGT, per germline.